The 20 T cell receptor beta chains reported below all come from one sample, sequenced in a study of OX40 agonist ivuxolimab in advanced cancers. Some clones are missing from TCRdb's copy, which holds only in-frame ones; the method was immunoSEQ multiplex PCR. The table shows about 4,700 clones, with about 70% occurring only once. The sample here was CD4+ or CD8+ T cells sorted from blood, taken in a trial of the OX40 agonist ivuxolimab. Every receptor here comes from an adult with an advanced solid tumor such as melanoma, head and neck, liver or kidney cancer.

The gene calls are TRBV2 and TRBJ2-7; D possibly matches TRBD1 or TRBD2 (6 bases each). The CDR3 has 14 amino acids. Germline V lookup: CDR1 SNHLY, CDR2 FYNNEI. V was trimmed by 2 bases and J by 6 bases, leaving 14 bases between them. The CDR3 region is CASSERGAIFEQYF. The CDR3 DNA reads as TGTGCCAGCAGTGAAAGGGGGGCTATTTTCGAGCAGTACTTC.

This clone is a singleton in its sample. The CDR3 coding sequence is TGTGCCATCTCTAAGGGGGGGCGTAACACAGATACGCAGTATTTT. Its protein is CAISKGGRNTDTQYF. This rearrangement joins TRBV27 to TRBJ2-3; D is perhaps TRBD2 (7 bases). The V end lost 10 bases, the J end lost 2 bases, and 19 bases lay between the germline ends. The CDR3 consists of 15 residues. Germline V lookup: CDR1 MNHEY, CDR2 SMNVEV (reference sequence).

The CDR3 protein is CASSTSTELQAKNIQYF. CDR3 DNA sequence: TGTGCCAGTAGTACGTCAACAGAATTACAAGCCAAAAACATTCAGTACTTC. V usage is TRBV19 and J usage is TRBJ2-4; D remains ambiguous. In germline, CDR1 is LNHDA, CDR2 SQIVND (reference sequence). The length of the CDR3 is 17 residues. The V end was cut by 4 bases, the J end by 0 bases, with 16 bases between.

The chain couples TRBV28 to TRBJ2-5; possibly TRBD1 for D (5 bases). In germline, CDR1 is MDHEN, CDR2 SYDVKM. This CDR3 comprises 14 residues. V lost 6 bases, J lost 2 bases, and 13 bases lay in between. Here the CDR3 reads CASSVGHIQETQYF. The CDR3 DNA reads TGTGCCAGCAGCGTTGGACATATTCAAGAGACCCAGTACTTC.

CDR3 loop: CASSFYRDIGSGNTIYF. The CDR3 coding sequence is TGTGCCAGCAGCTTTTACCGGGACATAGGCTCTGGAAACACCATATATTTT. The chain links TRBV5-5 to TRBJ1-3; perhaps TRBD1 as D (6 bases). Trimming cost V 2 bases and J 0 bases, with 15 bases left between them. Germline values: CDR1 SGHKS, CDR2 YYEKEE (reference sequence). This CDR3 contains 17 residues.

This clone was recorded at least ten times. The gene calls are TRBV4-1 and TRBJ1-2; the match to TRBD1 covers 7 bases. The CDR3 contains 18 residues. From germline, CDR1 is MGHRA and CDR2 YSYEKL. The V segment lost 2 bases and the J segment 2 bases; nucleotides outside the gene matches: 14. The CDR3: CASSQPQSYRDSNYGYTF. CDR3 coding DNA: TGCGCCAGCAGCCAACCACAATCCTACCGGGACAGCAACTATGGCTACACCTTC.

The chain is built from TRBV29-1 and TRBJ1-4; D is possibly TRBD1 (6 bases). CDR1 is SQVTM and CDR2 is ANQGSEA in the germline V gene. The ends were cut back, 8 bases at V and 5 bases at J, with 21 bases in the middle. The CDR3 runs 15 residues. The CDR3 DNA reads as TGCAGCATGATGACCTCCGGGACACTAAATGAAAAACTGTTTTTT. This codes for CSMMTSGTLNEKLFF.

This clone is medium-sized. The chain links TRBV27 to TRBJ1-4; D perhaps matches TRBD1 (5 bases). The CDR3 has 14 amino acids. The V and J ends lost 2 bases and 8 bases respectively, with 12 bases between them. CDR1 is MNHEY and CDR2 is SMNVEV in the germline V gene (reference sequence). The CDR3 coding sequence is TGTGCCAGCAGTTTAAGGGCAGGGAGGGAAAAACTGTTTTTT. Amino acids: CASSLRAGREKLFF.

This chain uses TRBV29-1 with TRBJ2-5; D remains unclear. CDR3 size: 13 residues. Germline V lookup: CDR1 SQVTM, CDR2 ANQGSEA. Trimming left V 6 bases short and J 0 bases short, with 11 bases between. CDR3 nucleotide sequence: TGCAGCGTGCTGGGCCTGTACCAAGAGACCCAGTACTTC. It translates to CSVLGLYQETQYF.

The chain joins TRBV4-3 to TRBJ1-1; D not certain. Germline CDR1 LGHNA, CDR2 YSLEER. There are 13 residues in the CDR3. V was shortened by 1 base and J by 7 bases, with 10 bases between the two germline ends. The CDR3 protein is CASSQGLKYEAFF. The CDR3, as DNA: TGCGCCAGCAGCCAAGGTCTTAAATATGAAGCTTTCTTT.

The rearrangement uses TRBV7-6 and TRBJ2-2; no clear D gene. V was trimmed by 1 base and J by 5 bases, leaving 8 bases between them. Germline V CDR1 and CDR2: SGHVS, FNYEAQ. The CDR3 totals 14 residues. In DNA, the CDR3 is TGTGCCAGCAGCTTAGTCACCGGAACCGGGGAGCTGTTTTTT. Protein product: CASSLVTGTGELFF.

V usage is TRBV28 and J usage is TRBJ1-2; perhaps TRBD1 as D (6 bases). V lost 6 bases and J lost 5, with 16 bases in between. The germline V gene encodes CDR1 MDHEN and CDR2 SYDVKM. This CDR3 spans 14 amino acids. The DNA for the CDR3 is TGTGCCAGCAGGCAACAGGGATTTGTATATGGCTACACCTTC. Amino acid sequence: CASRQQGFVYGYTF.

The rearrangement joins TRBV10-3 to TRBJ2-5; 9 bases line up with TRBD1. Germline loops: CDR1 ENHRY, CDR2 SYGVKD. The CDR3 is 15 amino acids. Unmatched junction bases numbered 4, after V lost 2 bases and J lost 3 bases. The CDR3 region has the DNA TGTGCCATCAGTGAGAAGACAGGGGGGAAAGAGACCCAGTACTTC. Amino acids: CAISEKTGGKETQYF.

The chain links TRBV27 to TRBJ1-2; D unclear. The CDR3 runs 14 residues. The germline V and J ends were trimmed by 5 bases and 8 bases, with 18 bases remaining between them. Germline V lookup: CDR1 MNHEY, CDR2 SMNVEV (reference sequence). The CDR3 DNA reads TGTGCCAGCAGTCCATCTCCCGGGAGGCTGGGCTACACCTTC. It encodes CASSPSPGRLGYTF.

This clone was counted a single time. This chain joins TRBV19 and TRBJ2-7; 7 nucleotides align to TRBD1. CDR3 length: 15 residues. The trim removed 5 bases at V and 2 bases at J, leaving 9 bases unmatched. From germline, CDR1 is LNHDA and CDR2 SQIVND (reference sequence). CDR3 bases: TGTGCCAGTAGTTTTACAGGGGAATTGCCCTACGAGCAGTACTTC. It yields the protein CASSFTGELPYEQYF.

The chain recombines TRBV2 with TRBJ1-4, with D possibly matching TRBD1 (6 bases). The V end lost 3 bases, the J end lost 8 bases, and 16 bases lay between the germline ends. This CDR3 contains 15 residues. Per germline, CDR1 SNHLY and CDR2 FYNNEI. The CDR3 reads CASSEIWGAREKLFF. CDR3 sequence (DNA): TGTGCCAGCAGTGAGATATGGGGGGCGAGGGAAAAACTGTTTTTT.

This sequence joins TRBV5-1 and TRBJ1-2; 7 positions agree with TRBD1. The CDR3 is 14 residues long. Per germline, CDR1 SGHRS and CDR2 YFSETQ. The ends lost 4 bases at V and 2 bases at J; junction bases unmatched: 5. In DNA, the CDR3 is TGCGCCAGCAGCCCCCTGACAGGGAACTATGGCTACACCTTC. It yields the protein CASSPLTGNYGYTF.

The chain combines TRBV2 with TRBJ2-2; tentatively, D is TRBD1 (6 bases). V was pared by 2 bases and J by 0 bases, with 13 bases between. Looked up from germline, CDR1 is SNHLY and CDR2 is FYNNEI. The CDR3 sequence is 17 residues long. CDR3 bases: TGTGCCAGCAGTGAATGGGTAGGGGGTGCGAACACCGGGGAGCTGTTTTTT. Protein: CASSEWVGGANTGELFF. Complete variable domain (other parts from reference TRBV2 and TRBJ2-2): EPEVTQTPSHQVTQMGQEVILRCVPISNHLYFYWYRQILGQKVEFLVSFYNNEISEKSEIFDDQFSVERPDGSNFTLKIRSTKLEDSAMYFCASSEWVGGANTGELFFGEGSRLTVL.

The rearrangement joins TRBV5-1 to TRBJ1-6; the D gene is possibly TRBD1 (6 bases). Per the germline V gene, CDR1 is SGHRS and CDR2 is YFSETQ. The germline V and J ends were trimmed by 7 bases and 9 bases, with 17 bases remaining between them. This CDR3 contains 14 residues. In DNA form, the CDR3 reads TGCGCCAGCGGGGCACTGGGGGCGAGTTCACCCCTCCACTTT. Translating it yields CASGALGASSPLHF.

On this clone itself: The sample holds other DNA sequences that translate to the same CDR3. V is TRBV15 and J is TRBJ2-1; D might be TRBD2 (6 bases). Germline CDR1 LNHNV, CDR2 YYDKDF (reference sequence). V was cut by 5 bases and J by 3 bases, with 20 bases left in between. CDR3 length equals 17 residues. The CDR3 DNA reads as TGTGCCACCAGCCCAACGCCCGGGACTCAAATCTACAATGAGCAGTTCTTC. Protein product: CATSPTPGTQIYNEQFF.